This T cell receptor (beta chain) was recorded in a study of cytotoxic CD8 clonotypes in ibrutinib-treated CLL (dated by TCRdb to the early 2020s). Background for the entire study: The cohort had 11 to 12 relapsed/refractory and 15 treatment-naive patients; fewer than 18 were IGHV unmutated. Partial responses were observed in roughly 24 patients and complete responses in 2; after a median follow-up of 68 months, remission was maintained in roughly 15 patients and progression was observed in approximately 12. The response samples were drawn at a median of approximately 12 months into treatment, with a range of roughly 6 to 36 months. Samples averaged 255,043 productive templates and roughly 86,000 productive rearrangements. Of the approximately 91 people in the trial, approximately 28 had longitudinal samples available. Cryopreserved peripheral blood mononuclear cells were collected at three points: before therapy, at response, and at either sustained remission or disease progression. All remission and progressive disease samples were collected while patients were still receiving ibrutinib. The paper's findings and limits, for the study overall: Public clonotypes were found to be uncommon and were observed to contract or remain stable during treatment; the increase in clonality was shown to reflect expansion of private clonotypes at ibrutinib response. At ibrutinib response clonality went up, during sustained remission it held steady, and at progression it dropped back toward baseline. Sustained-remission and progressing patients did not have matched sampling times, and lymph node repertoires were not examined. Baseline clonality was found to be higher than that of age-matched healthy donors and was strongly correlated with circulating CD8+ T-cell counts.

CDR3 length: 13 amino acids, cysteine to phenylalanine. Left in the record is the CDR3 DNA by itself, 39 bases read in frame from the first base. The germline V gene encodes CDR1 SGHTA and CDR2 FQGNSA. Between the V and J ends, shortened by 3 bases and 5 bases respectively, the junction contains 11 bases. The goal of deep resolution MiSeq sequencing was a depth between 1 in 1 million and 1 in 200,000 T cells, and coverage averaged 10x per clonotype. TCR beta libraries were generated with the immunoSEQ hsTCRB Kit. The source study handled its data this way. Data were analyzed with ImmunoSEQ Data Assistant and ImmunoSEQ Analyzer, with V, D and J genes assigned per IMGT definitions. Clonality, which ranges from 0 to 1, was calculated by subtracting the normalized Shannon entropy of productive rearrangement frequencies from one. Only overrepresented clonotypes making up at least 0.05% of each patient's repertoire were included in the public clonotype analysis. Approximately 13 age-matched healthy donor repertoires from immuneACCESS served as clonality controls. TCRdb obtained this table from immuneACCESS and retained in-frame rearrangements with V and J assigned. These tables miss some clones; where compared with another copy, unresolved V genes account for less than half of the shortfall, and the remainder is unexplained. That table supplies the V and J calls and clone size; D and trimming were determined from the DNA. The sample records roughly 100,000 clones, 70% to 85% of which are singletons. In total, the top ten clones hold about 34% of the sample.

A remark on this clone: The specificity of this receptor is unknown. Per-base qualities were not stored, and no clone one base away is much larger.

The sample's time point label is to be understood as: approximately eleven months on ibrutinib. For TCR beta library preparation, about 2 micrograms of genomic DNA were isolated from cryopreserved PBMCs. High-throughput TCR beta sequencing was performed on longitudinal blood samples from CLL patients receiving ibrutinib monotherapy. The patients were enrolled in a single-center, open-label phase 2 trial of ibrutinib monotherapy. This sequence originates from a human donor with chronic lymphocytic leukemia. This specimen was PBMCs, taken after 12 months of ibrutinib treatment. The V and J segments used are TRBV7-2 and TRBJ2-7; TRBD1 is perhaps the D gene, given 6 matching bases. The bases read TGTGCCAGCAGCTTTAACAGGGCCAACGAGCAGTACTTC. Its amino acids are CASSFNRANEQYF.